What follows are 21 T cell receptor beta chains derived from one specimen sequenced in a study of regulatory T cells in long-lasting Graves disease. As for time point: newly diagnosed GD, antithyroid drugs for less than 3 months. TCR sequences were obtained from RNA taken from PBMCs. Arm-PCR of CDR3 regions and iRepertoire HTBI primers were the basis on which TCR beta libraries were built. TCRdb fed the multiplex PCR reads into MiXCR, producing one record per CDR3 protein. Among 400,000 to 500,000 distinct CDR3 sequences, roughly 15% were seen once, and the ten largest hold approximately 12%. This sample also belongs to another study, concerning T cells in Graves' hyperthyroidism and ophthalmopathy.

The sample here was peripheral blood mononuclear cells (PBMCs), taken at new diagnosis, from a patient treated with antithyroid drugs. All receptors come from a woman aged 25 to 45 with Graves disease.

This clonotype has more than one count but fewer than ten. This chain connects TRBV7-2 to TRBJ2-3; TRBD2 aligns across 14 bases. The germline V gene has CDR1 SGHTA and CDR2 FQGNSA. Trimming removed 3 bases from V and 4 bases from J; junction bases left unmatched: 0. The CDR3 runs 15 residues. The DNA for the CDR3 is TGTGCCAGCAGCTTGACTAGCGGGAGGGCAGATACGCAGTATTTT. As protein: CASSLTSGRADTQYF.

This clonotype was seen repeatedly, ten times or more. This chain joins TRBV20-1 and TRBJ2-5; perhaps TRBD1 as D (5 bases). The germline gives CDR1 DFQATT, CDR2 SNEGSKA (reference sequence). With 1 base removed from V and 4 bases from J, the gap between germline ends came to 13 bases. This CDR3 region has 14 residues. The CDR3 bases are TGCAGTGCTAGAGGGCTAGGGGTTTTAGAGACCCAGTACTTC. Protein: CSARGLGVLETQYF.

This clonotype was counted at least ten times. The gene calls are TRBV18 and TRBJ2-2, with D possibly being TRBD1 (6 bases). CDR1 is KGHSH, CDR2 LQKENI, per germline. CDR3 length: 16 residues. The V gene lost 6 bases and the J gene lost 3 bases, with 17 bases spanning the gap. The CDR3 region has the DNA TGTGCCAGCTCCCCCCGGGGCAGGGGAGACACCGGGGAGCTGTTTTTT. Translated, it gives CASSPRGRGDTGELFF.

This clonotype was seen ten or more times. The chain couples TRBV7-2 to TRBJ2-3; 14 nucleotides match TRBD2. Germline trimming cut 5 bases from V and 3 bases from J; bases unmatched to any gene: 10. This CDR3 is built from 18 residues. The V gene's germline CDR1 is SGHTA and CDR2 FQGNSA. In nucleotides, the CDR3 is TGTGCCAGCAGCCGACGCGGACTAGCGGGAGGTTTGACAGATACGCAGTATTTT. Amino acid sequence: CASSRRGLAGGLTDTQYF.

This clonotype came up a few times. The chain is built from TRBV10-3 and TRBJ1-3; 10 bases align to TRBD1. Trimming cost V 8 bases and J 2 bases; bases outside gene matches: 9. CDR1 and CDR2 from the germline V gene are ENHRY and SYGVKD. The CDR3 has 16 amino acids. This CDR3 is CAIRPDRGYTGNTIYF. For the CDR3, the DNA is TGTGCCATCCGGCCGGACAGGGGGTATACTGGAAACACCATATATTTT.

Many counts were recorded for this clonotype. The chain combines TRBV28 with TRBJ1-2, with a weak D call TRBD1 (6 bases). V shed 5 bases and J shed 7 bases, with 11 bases lying between them. Germline V gives CDR1 MDHEN, CDR2 SYDVKM. The CDR3 runs 12 residues. The CDR3 DNA is TGTGCCAGCAGTACCGGGGGGCCTGGCTACACCTTC. Translation: CASSTGGPGYTF.

This clonotype was picked up many times. The chain is built from TRBV13 and TRBJ2-5, with D unresolved. There are 14 residues in the CDR3. Germline V gives CDR1 PRHDT, CDR2 FYEKMQ (reference sequence). V shed 2 bases and J shed 1 base, with 8 bases lying between them. The CDR3 protein is CASSLRAAQETQYF. CDR3 coding DNA: TGTGCCAGCAGCTTAAGGGCGGCCCAAGAGACCCAGTACTTC.

This clonotype was recorded once. A much larger clone lies a single base off, so this may be a read error. The gene calls are TRBV20-1 and TRBJ1-4; D ambiguous. The germline gives CDR1 DFQATT, CDR2 SNEGSKA (reference sequence). The CDR3 runs to 11 residues. The CDR3 DNA reads as TGCGGTGCTACGGTCGATGAAAAACTGTTTTTT. Its translation is CGATVDEKLFF.

This clonotype showed up many times. This chain joins TRBV4-1 and TRBJ1-2; the match to TRBD1 covers 8 bases. The J segment lost 0 bases and the V segment lost 4 bases, leaving 7 bases of the junction unmatched. Germline loops: CDR1 MGHRA, CDR2 YSYEKL. CDR3 size: 16 residues. In DNA, the CDR3 is TGCGCCAGCAGCCTTTGGACAGGGCCCACTAACTATGGCTACACCTTC. Protein product: CASSLWTGPTNYGYTF.

This chain links TRBV9 with TRBJ2-5; possible D gene TRBD2, 7 bases. Germline CDR1 SGDLS, CDR2 YYNGEE. This CDR3 is 15 amino acids long. V was cut by 6 bases and J by 4 bases, with 19 bases left in between. CDR3 nucleotides: TGTGCCAGCACCCCTGGAGGGGGGGGCGCAGAGACCCAGTACTTC. This sequence encodes CASTPGGGGAETQYF.

This clonotype was detected ten times or more. DNA for the CDR3: TGTGCCAGCAGCTTAGCTAGCGGGGGCTACAATGAGCAGTTCTTC. Translation: CASSLASGGYNEQFF. This sequence joins TRBV11-2 and TRBJ2-1; 10 nucleotides agree with TRBD2. This CDR3 comprises 15 residues. The J segment lost 3 bases and the V segment lost 1 base, leaving 0 bases of the junction unmatched. Per germline, CDR1 SGHAT and CDR2 FQNNGV.

The V and J genes are TRBV6-2 or TRBV6-3 and TRBJ2-7, with unresolved D. V was trimmed by 3 bases and J by 0 bases, leaving 6 bases between them. This CDR3 region has 13 residues. The germline CDR1 and CDR2 sequences are MNHEY and SVGEGT. CDR3 region: CASSYVGSYEQYF. CDR3 nucleotides: TGTGCCAGCAGTTATGTGGGCTCCTACGAGCAGTACTTC.

About this clonotype itself: This sequence may be a read error, since a much larger clone differs from it by one base. The gene calls are TRBV7-2 and TRBJ2-5; TRBD2 agrees at 9 bases. The CDR3 totals 15 residues. Germline CDR1 reads SGHTA; CDR2 reads FQGNSA. CDR3 amino acids: CASSSLPTSGETPYF. CDR3 nucleotides: TGTGCCAGCAGCTCCTTACCGACTAGCGGAGAGACCCCGTACTTC. The full variable domain, completed using reference TRBV7-2 and TRBJ2-5, is GAGVSQSPSNKVTEKGKDVELRCDPISGHTALYWYRQSLGQGLEFLIYFQGNSAPDKSGLPSDRFSAERTGGSVSTLTIQRTQQEDSAVYLCASSSLPTSGETPYFGPGTRLLVL.

This clonotype was observed many times. The chain links TRBV5-1 to TRBJ2-3; D tentatively reads TRBD1 or TRBD2 (6 bases each). The CDR3 contains 15 residues. Looked up from germline, CDR1 is SGHRS and CDR2 is YFSETQ. V gave up 3 bases and J gave up 1 base, with 12 bases separating them. CDR3 DNA sequence: TGCGCCAGCAGCTCAGGTGGGGGGCGCACAGATACGCAGTATTTT. Encoded protein: CASSSGGGRTDTQYF.

Only a few counts were recorded for this clonotype. The CDR3 sequence: CASTGDSSYEQYF. As DNA, the CDR3 is TGTGCCAGCACCGGGGACAGTTCCTACGAGCAGTACTTC. The chain joins TRBV12-3 or TRBV12-4 to TRBJ2-7; 7 bases agree with TRBD1. With 7 bases clipped from V and 1 base from J, the junction kept 4 bases outside the gene matches. The CDR3 sequence is 13 residues long.

This clonotype was seen ten or more times. The CDR3 loop reads CAWSFLGQGDYEQYF. The CDR3 region has the DNA TGTGCCTGGAGCTTCCTGGGACAGGGGGACTACGAGCAGTACTTC. V and J are TRBV30 and TRBJ2-7; TRBD1 agrees at 11 bases. The V and J ends lost 3 bases and 3 bases, in that order; junction bases with no gene match: 7. The CDR3 runs to 15 residues. Germline CDR1 reads GTSNPN; CDR2 reads SVGIG (reference sequence).

J is TRBJ1-2 and V is TRBV29-1; the D gene is possibly TRBD1 (5 bases). This CDR3 is 10 amino acids long. The V end was cut by 3 bases, the J end by 9 bases, with 8 bases between. Per germline, CDR1 SQVTM and CDR2 ANQGSEA. This CDR3 reads CSVESGSYTF. The CDR3 coding sequence is TGCAGCGTTGAGTCAGGGAGCTACACCTTC. The full variable domain, with the rest looked up from reference TRBV29-1 and TRBJ1-2, is SAVISQKPSRDICQRGTSLTIQCQVDSQVTMMFWYRQQPGQSLTLIATANQGSEATYESGFVIDKFPISRPNLTFSTLTVSNMSPEDSSIYLCSVESGSYTFGSGTRLTVV.

The gene calls are TRBV7-2 and TRBJ2-3, with D perhaps TRBD2 (5 bases). Germline-derived CDR1 and CDR2 are SGHTA and FQGNSA. The CDR3 is 14 residues long. The ends were cut back, 0 bases at V and 5 bases at J, with 9 bases in the middle. The chain's CDR3 is CASSLAFAGDTQYF. The CDR3 DNA reads TGTGCCAGCAGCTTAGCGTTTGCGGGAGATACGCAGTATTTT.

This sequence joins TRBV4-3 and TRBJ2-5; 7 nucleotides agree with TRBD2. The CDR3 is made up of 17 amino acids. Losses at the gene ends were 0 bases for V and 2 bases for J; bases not matched to a gene: 9. Germline V gene data show CDR1 as LGHNA and CDR2 as YSLEER. In DNA form, the CDR3 reads TGCGCCAGCAGCCAAGATTTGGGAGGGGACGGGCAAGAGACCCAGTACTTC. Protein: CASSQDLGGDGQETQYF.

This clonotype was recorded many times. The chain combines TRBV20-1 with TRBJ1-2; tentatively, D is TRBD1 (5 bases). Per germline, CDR1 DFQATT and CDR2 SNEGSKA (reference sequence). The CDR3 contains 15 residues. Between the trimmed V and J ends, which lost 6 bases and 6 bases, there was a span of 23 bases. The CDR3 loop reads CSAKPRDGEVDGYTF. The CDR3 DNA reads as TGCAGTGCCAAACCCAGGGATGGGGAGGTGGATGGCTACACCTTC.

This clonotype was seen a single time. The junction and the germline gene differ at one end; a read error may be behind it. The chain has TRBV11-3 and TRBJ2-3; D not certain. This CDR3 spans 13 amino acids. Per germline, CDR1 SGHNT and CDR2 YENEEA. The DNA for the CDR3 is TGTGCCAGCAGCTTAAGAAGCACAGATATGCAGTATTTT. Residues: CASSLRSTDMQYF. The full variable domain, with the rest looked up from reference TRBV11-3 and TRBJ2-3, is EAGVVQSPRYKIIEKKQPVAFWCNPISGHNTLYWYLQNLGQGPELLIRYENEEAVDDSQLPKDRFSAERLKGVDSTLKIQPAELGDSAVYLCASSLRSTDMQYFGPGTRLTVL.